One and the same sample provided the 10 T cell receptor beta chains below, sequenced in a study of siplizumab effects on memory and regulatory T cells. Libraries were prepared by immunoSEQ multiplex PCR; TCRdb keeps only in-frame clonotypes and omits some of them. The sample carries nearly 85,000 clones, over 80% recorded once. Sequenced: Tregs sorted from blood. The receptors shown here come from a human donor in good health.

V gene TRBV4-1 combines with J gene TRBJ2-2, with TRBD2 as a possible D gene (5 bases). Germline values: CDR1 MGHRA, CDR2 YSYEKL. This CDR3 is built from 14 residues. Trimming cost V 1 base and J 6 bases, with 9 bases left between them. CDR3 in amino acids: CASSQVSGAGELFF. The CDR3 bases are TGCGCCAGCAGCCAAGTCTCCGGGGCCGGGGAGCTGTTTTTT.

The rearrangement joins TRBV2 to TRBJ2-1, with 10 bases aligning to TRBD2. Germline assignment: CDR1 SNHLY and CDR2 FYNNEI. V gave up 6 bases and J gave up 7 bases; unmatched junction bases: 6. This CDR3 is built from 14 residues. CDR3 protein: CASSLSGGFNEQFF. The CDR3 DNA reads TGTGCCAGCAGCCTTAGCGGGGGGTTTAATGAGCAGTTCTTC.

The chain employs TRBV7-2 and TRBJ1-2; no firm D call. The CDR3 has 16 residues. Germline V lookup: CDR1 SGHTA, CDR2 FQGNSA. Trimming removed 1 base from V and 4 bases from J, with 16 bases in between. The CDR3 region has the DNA TGTGCCAGCAGCTTAGACGGAACGGCGGGATCCTATGGCTACACCTTC. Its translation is CASSLDGTAGSYGYTF.

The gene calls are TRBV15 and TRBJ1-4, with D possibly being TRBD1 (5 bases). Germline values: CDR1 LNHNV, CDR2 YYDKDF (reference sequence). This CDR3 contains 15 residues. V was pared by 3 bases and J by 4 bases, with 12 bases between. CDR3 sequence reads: CATSSGTTRNEKLFF. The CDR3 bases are TGTGCCACCAGCAGCGGGACGACTCGTAATGAAAAACTGTTTTTT. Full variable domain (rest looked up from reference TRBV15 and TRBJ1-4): DAMVIQNPRYQVTQFGKPVTLSCSQTLNHNVMYWYQQKSSQAPKLLFHYYDKDFNNEADTPDNFQSRRPNTSFCFLDIRSPGLGDTAMYLCATSSGTTRNEKLFFGSGTQLSVL.

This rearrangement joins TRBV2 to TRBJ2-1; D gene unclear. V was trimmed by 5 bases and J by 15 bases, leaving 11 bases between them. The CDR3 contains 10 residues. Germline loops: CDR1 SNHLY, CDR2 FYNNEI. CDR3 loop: CASSWIIAFF. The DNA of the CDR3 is TGTGCCAGCAGTTGGATAATAGCGTTCTTC.

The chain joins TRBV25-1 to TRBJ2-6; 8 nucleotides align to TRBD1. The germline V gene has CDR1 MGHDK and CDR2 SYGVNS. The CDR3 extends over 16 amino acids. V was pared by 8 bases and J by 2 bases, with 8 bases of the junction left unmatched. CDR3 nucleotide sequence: TGTGCCAGCGGCCGGACAGGGTCTACTGGGGCCAACGTCCTGACTTTC. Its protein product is CASGRTGSTGANVLTF.

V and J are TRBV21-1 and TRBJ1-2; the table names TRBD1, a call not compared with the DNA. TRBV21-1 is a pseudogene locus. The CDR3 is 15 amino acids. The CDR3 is CASSPNRGRHAGYTF. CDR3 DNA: TGTGCCAGCAGCCCTAACAGGGGAAGACACGCCGGCTACACCTTC.

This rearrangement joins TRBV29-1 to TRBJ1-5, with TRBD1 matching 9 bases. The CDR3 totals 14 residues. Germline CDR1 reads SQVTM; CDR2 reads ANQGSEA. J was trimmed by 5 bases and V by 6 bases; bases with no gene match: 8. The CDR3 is CSVKTGGGDQPQHF. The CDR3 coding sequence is TGCAGCGTCAAGACAGGGGGAGGGGATCAGCCCCAGCATTTT. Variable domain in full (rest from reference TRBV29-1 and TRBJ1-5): SAVISQKPSRDICQRGTSLTIQCQVDSQVTMMFWYRQQPGQSLTLIATANQGSEATYESGFVIDKFPISRPNLTFSTLTVSNMSPEDSSIYLCSVKTGGGDQPQHFGDGTRLSIL.

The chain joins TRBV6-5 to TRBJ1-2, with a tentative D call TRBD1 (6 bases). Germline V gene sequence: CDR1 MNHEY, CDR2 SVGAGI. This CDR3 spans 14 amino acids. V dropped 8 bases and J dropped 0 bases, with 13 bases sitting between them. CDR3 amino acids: CASGGPGTNYGYTF. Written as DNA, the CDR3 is TGTGCCAGCGGGGGGCCGGGTACTAACTATGGCTACACCTTC.

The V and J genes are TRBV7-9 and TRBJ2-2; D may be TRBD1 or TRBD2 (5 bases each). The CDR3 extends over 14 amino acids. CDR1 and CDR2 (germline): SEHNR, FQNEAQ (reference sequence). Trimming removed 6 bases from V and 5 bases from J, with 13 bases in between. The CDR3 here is CASSRGQGTGELFF. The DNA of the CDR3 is TGTGCCAGCAGTAGAGGGCAGGGAACCGGGGAGCTGTTTTTT.